Detailed here is one TCR beta chain. The sample is drawn from a study of blood T cell repertoires in COVID-19. This CDR3 spans 12 amino acids. Per the germline V gene, CDR1 is LNHDA and CDR2 is SQIVND (reference sequence). The V end lost 5 bases, the J end lost 8 bases, and 12 bases lay between the germline ends. Repertoires were generated with immunoSEQ multiplex PCR, while TCRdb's copy carries only in-frame clones and drops some. The data show over 350,000 clones, around nine tenths seen once. Sequencing used PBMCs or T cells enriched from blood (not recorded which). The receptor's source is a woman between 50 and 59 years old who had recovered from COVID-19. The V and J genes are TRBV19 and TRBJ1-1; no clear D. CDR3 residues: CASSDIGSEAFF. The CDR3 DNA follows: TGTGCCAGTAGTGATATCGGGTCCGAAGCTTTCTTT. The full variable domain, its missing parts supplied by reference TRBV19 and TRBJ1-1, is DGGITQSPKYLFRKEGQNVTLSCEQNLNHDAMYWYRQDPGQGLRLIYYSQIVNDFQKGDIAEGYSVSREKKESFPLTVTSAQKNPTAFYLCASSDIGSEAFFGQGTRLTVV.